Listed below are T cell receptor beta chains from one sample, sequenced in a study of blood T cell repertoires in COVID-19. TCRdb's copy holds only in-frame clones and misses some; the assay was immunoSEQ multiplex PCR. The sample shows 76,000 or so clones, approximately 80% of them seen only once. The sample consisted of peripheral blood. Receptors originate from a man aged 45-65 years with acute or convalescent COVID-19. Both conserved end residues are part of each CDR3. The order of the fields is D gene, V gene, clone size, J gene, CDR3 DNA, CDR3 protein. D genes are given only for firm matches. Part of the rows lack a size; the others show once, few, many or a class for expanded clones.

-,TRBV28,few,TRBJ1-2,TGTGCCAGCAGTTCCGGTAGCCTCTATGGCTACACCTTC,CASSSGSLYGYTF
-,TRBV5-6,-,TRBJ1-5,TGTGCCAGCAGCTTGGCACTCGGAAGCGACTCCAATCAGCCCCAGCATTTT,CASSLALGSDSNQPQHF
TRBD1,TRBV6-6,-,TRBJ1-4,TGTGCCAGTGGACAGGGGACGGGCGAAAAACTGTTTTTT,CASGQGTGEKLFF
TRBD1,TRBV2,-,TRBJ1-5,TGTGCCAGCAGGGGGGACAGGGTTAGACAGCCCCAGCATTTT,CASRGDRVRQPQHF
TRBD1,TRBV6-5,-,TRBJ2-1,TGTGCCAGCAGTTACTCCAGGGGGCTGAGGAATGAGCAGTTCTTC,CASSYSRGLRNEQFF
-,TRBV5-1,-,TRBJ1-3,TGCGCCAGCAGCTTGATTCAGGGATCTGGAAACACCATATATTTT,CASSLIQGSGNTIYF
TRBD1,TRBV9,-,TRBJ1-1,TGTGCCAGCAGCACGCGACAGGGGGAGGGTGAAGCTTTCTTT,CASSTRQGEGEAFF
-,TRBV11-2,-,TRBJ1-1,TGTGCCAGCAGCTTAGCGGGACTTGAAGCTTTCTTT,CASSLAGLEAFF
TRBD1,TRBV27,few,TRBJ2-7,TGTGCCAGCAGAACAGGGGCGAAGACCTACGAGCAGTACTTC,CASRTGAKTYEQYF
-,TRBV18,-,TRBJ2-3,TGTGCCAGCTCACCAAGGTCAGGAGATACGCAGTATTTT,CASSPRSGDTQYF
TRBD2,TRBV6-5,-,TRBJ2-7,TGTGCCAGCAGTTACGGACTAGCGGGGGGCTATTACGAGCAGTACTTC,CASSYGLAGGYYEQYF
-,TRBV6-5,-,TRBJ1-1,TGTGCCACCCGAGGTGAAATGAACACTGAAGCTTTCTTT,CATRGEMNTEAFF
-,TRBV3-1/TRBV3-2,few,TRBJ2-3,TGTGCCAGCAGCCAAGGGCAGAGGGGGGGGGAGGATACGCAGTATTTT,CASSQGQRGGEDTQYF
-,TRBV29-1,-,TRBJ1-2,TGCAGCGTTGACACGATCGGCCGAGGGGGCTACACCTTC,CSVDTIGRGGYTF
TRBD1,TRBV5-1,-,TRBJ2-7,TGCGCCAGCAGATATCAGGGGGTGGGGTATCTCTACGAGCAGTACTTC,CASRYQGVGYLYEQYF
-,TRBV5-4,-,TRBJ2-2,TGTGCCAGCAGCCATGATCCGGGAACGAACACCGGGGAGCTGTTTTTT,CASSHDPGTNTGELFF
-,TRBV19,few,TRBJ1-1,TGTGCCAGTAGTTTCGGACAGCTGAACACTGAAGCTTTCTTT,CASSFGQLNTEAFF
-,TRBV9,-,TRBJ1-6,TGTGCCAGCAGCGTAGCTCAAGCAATGTCACCCCTCCACTTT,CASSVAQAMSPLHF
-,TRBV6-6,-,TRBJ1-1,TGTGCCAGCAGTTACCGGCAGGGCAGCACTGAAGCTTTCTTT,CASSYRQGSTEAFF
-,TRBV5-5,-,TRBJ2-3,TGTGCCAGCAGCTTTGAGGGGGGCACAGATACGCAGTATTTT,CASSFEGGTDTQYF